One and the same sample provided the 14 T cell receptor beta chains below, sequenced in a study of cytomegalovirus exposure and HLA in healthy donors. PCR employed 60 Vbeta and 13 Jbeta primers. Repertoires were generated with immunoSEQ multiplex PCR, while TCRdb's copy carries only in-frame clones and drops some. The data hold about 200,000 clones, with 60% to 80% observed a single time. Sequencing input: PBMCs. The receptors stem from a male donor in good health and CMV-seronegative.

The chain is built from TRBV9 and TRBJ2-5; 10 bases are shared with TRBD2. Trimming at V came to 2 bases and at J to 2 bases, leaving 3 bases not matched to a gene. CDR3 length: 15 amino acids. Germline V gives CDR1 SGDLS, CDR2 YYNGEE. The CDR3 here is CASSVSGRTQETQYF. CDR3 nucleotide sequence: TGTGCCAGCAGCGTTAGCGGGAGGACACAAGAGACCCAGTACTTC.

The chain combines TRBV28 with TRBJ1-2; 8 nucleotides match TRBD1. V gave up 6 bases and J gave up 5 bases; unmatched junction bases: 8. The CDR3 length is 14 residues. Germline CDR1 MDHEN, CDR2 SYDVKM. The CDR3 spells CASSPSYRGYGYTF. CDR3 DNA sequence: TGTGCCAGCAGCCCTAGCTACAGGGGGTATGGCTACACCTTC.

This chain links TRBV5-1 with TRBJ2-1; possible D gene TRBD2, 6 bases. V lost 4 bases, J lost 10 bases, and 15 bases lay in between. Germline-derived CDR1 and CDR2 are SGHRS and YFSETQ. This CDR3 contains 13 residues. Written as DNA, the CDR3 is TGCGCCAGCAGCCCTGGGACTGTCGAGGAGCAGTTCTTC. Residues: CASSPGTVEEQFF.

This clone was seen a single time. This chain connects TRBV7-8 to TRBJ2-7, with TRBD2 as a possible D gene (5 bases). The germline V gene encodes CDR1 SGHVS and CDR2 FQNEAQ. CDR3 length equals 14 residues. The V gene lost 5 bases and the J gene lost 0 bases, with 11 bases spanning the gap. CDR3: CASSPMTNSYEQYF. The CDR3 coding sequence is TGTGCCAGCAGCCCGATGACTAACTCCTACGAGCAGTACTTC.

This chain connects TRBV2 to TRBJ2-5, with TRBD2 identical over 9 bases. Losses at the gene ends were 1 base for V and 6 bases for J; bases not matched to a gene: 9. The CDR3 contains 16 residues. Germline V gene sequence: CDR1 SNHLY, CDR2 FYNNEI. The CDR3 loop is CASSEEGLALSKTQYF. The CDR3 DNA reads TGTGCCAGCAGTGAAGAGGGACTAGCCCTTTCAAAGACCCAGTACTTC. The full variable domain, completed using reference TRBV2 and TRBJ2-5, is EPEVTQTPSHQVTQMGQEVILRCVPISNHLYFYWYRQILGQKVEFLVSFYNNEISEKSEIFDDQFSVERPDGSNFTLKIRSTKLEDSAMYFCASSEEGLALSKTQYFGPGTRLLVL.

This clone was observed a few times. This chain uses TRBV27 with TRBJ1-5, with D perhaps matching TRBD1 (6 bases). Trimming took 1 base from V and 5 from J, leaving 9 bases between them. Germline CDR1 MNHEY, CDR2 SMNVEV (reference sequence). The length of the CDR3 is 14 residues. CDR3: CASSLFQGHQPQHF. CDR3 in DNA: TGTGCCAGCAGTTTATTTCAGGGGCATCAGCCCCAGCATTTT.

The chain has TRBV7-8 and TRBJ2-1; 8 nucleotides line up with TRBD2. Unmatched junction bases numbered 16, after V lost 5 bases and J lost 1 base. Germline V lookup: CDR1 SGHVS, CDR2 FQNEAQ. The CDR3 length is 19 residues. The CDR3 region is CASSHPLIGAGGSYNEQFF. The CDR3 DNA follows: TGTGCCAGCAGCCACCCCCTGATAGGGGCGGGAGGATCCTACAATGAGCAGTTCTTC.

The CDR3 spells CASSLGNVAGGKFF. In nucleotides, the CDR3 is TGCGCCAGCAGCTTGGGAAATGTAGCGGGAGGGAAGTTCTTC. The V and J genes are TRBV5-1 and TRBJ2-1, with 11 bases matching TRBD2. The CDR3 has 14 amino acids. J was trimmed by 14 bases and V by 0 bases; bases with no gene match: 7. Germline V gene lookup returns CDR1 SGHRS and CDR2 YFSETQ.

The chain joins TRBV7-3 to TRBJ2-3, with D perhaps matching TRBD2 (5 bases). In germline, CDR1 is SGHTA, CDR2 FQGTGA. The V end was cut by 2 bases, the J end by 4 bases, with 10 bases between. CDR3 size: 14 residues. In DNA, the CDR3 is TGTGCCAGCAGCTTATCGAGGGCTGCAGATACGCAGTATTTT. This encodes CASSLSRAADTQYF.

DNA for the CDR3: TGTGCCAGCAGTGAAGCGCTTCATTGGGGTCTAGCGGGAGGGGGGGTAGAGACCCAGTACTTC. This gives the protein CASSEALHWGLAGGGVETQYF. The chain combines TRBV2 with TRBJ2-5, with 12 bases fitting TRBD2. The germline V gene encodes CDR1 SNHLY and CDR2 FYNNEI. The trim removed 0 bases at V and 4 bases at J, leaving 18 bases unmatched. The CDR3 extends over 21 amino acids.

V gene TRBV6-5 combines with J gene TRBJ1-5; the D gene is possibly TRBD1 (6 bases). There are 14 residues in the CDR3. CDR1 MNHEY and CDR2 SVGAGI come from the germline V gene. The V end was cut by 10 bases, the J end by 2 bases, with 15 bases between. The DNA of the CDR3 is TGTGCCACCAAACAGGGAATAGGCAATCAGCCCCAGCATTTT. This sequence encodes CATKQGIGNQPQHF.

CDR3 sequence: CASSLDGRGQPQHF. Written as DNA, the CDR3 is TGTGCCAGCAGTTTAGACGGGCGGGGGCAGCCCCAGCATTTT. V and J are TRBV28 and TRBJ1-5, with D possibly TRBD1 on 5 matching bases. Trimming stripped 2 bases from V and 7 bases from J, with 12 bases between. There are 14 residues in the CDR3. Germline V gene data show CDR1 as MDHEN and CDR2 as SYDVKM.

This sequence joins TRBV27 and TRBJ2-1, with a tentative D call TRBD1 (6 bases). The V end was cut by 0 bases, the J end by 2 bases, with 8 bases between. The CDR3 consists of 15 residues. Germline V gene sequence: CDR1 MNHEY, CDR2 SMNVEV (reference sequence). The chain's CDR3 is CASSLSQGTYNEQFF. The CDR3 bases are TGTGCCAGCAGTTTATCACAGGGCACCTACAATGAGCAGTTCTTC.

This clone was seen a handful of times. The rearrangement joins TRBV6-1 to TRBJ1-4; D unclear. This CDR3 comprises 15 residues. Deletions cut 3 bases from V and 8 bases from J, with 16 bases between. Looked up from germline, CDR1 is MNHNS and CDR2 is SASEGT. As DNA, the CDR3 is TGTGCCAGCAGTGATAAGGGCACTCGAGGGGAAAAACTGTTTTTT. Amino acids: CASSDKGTRGEKLFF.